Listed below are T cell receptor beta chains from one sample, sequenced in a study of T-cell reconstitution after alpha-beta-depleted transplantation in children. TCRdb used MiXCR to reprocess the PCR reads, holding one entry per CDR3 protein. The sample consists of 40,000 to 60,000 distinct CDR3 sequences, around 9% of them appearing once. The sample was PBMCs, mostly from graft donor cells, taken 60 days after TCRalphabeta/CD19-depleted stem cell transplant. Receptors were obtained from a male patient between 2 and 15 years old who had a stem cell transplant for chronic granulomatous disease, so the T cells may come from the graft donor. The CDR3 runs from the conserved cysteine through the conserved F or W. D genes are given only for firm matches. Clone size is shown for a subset of rows, as once, few, many or a class of expanded clone.

D	J	V	size	CDR3	DNA
-	TRBJ2-7	TRBV20-1	many	CSASQDSNYEQYF	TGCAGTGCTAGTCAGGACAGTAACTACGAGCAGTACTTC
-	TRBJ2-4	TRBV7-8	many	CASSLATGTAKNIQYF	TGTGCCAGCAGCTTAGCGACAGGAACGGCCAAAAACATTCAGTACTTC
-	TRBJ2-4	TRBV27	many	CASTQNGAKNIQYF	TGTGCCAGCACCCAAAATGGGGCCAAAAACATTCAGTACTTC
TRBD2	TRBJ2-1	TRBV7-2	many	CASSLAQVAGGYNEQFF	TGTGCCAGCAGCTTAGCGCAAGTAGCGGGAGGCTACAATGAGCAGTTCTTC
-	TRBJ1-5	TRBV4-1	many	CASSQVSAYSNQPQHF	TGCGCCAGCAGCCAAGTGTCAGCTTATAGCAATCAGCCCCAGCATTTT
-	TRBJ2-1	TRBV5-1	many	CASRTDSTEQFF	TGCGCCAGCAGAACCGACTCAACCGAGCAGTTCTTC
TRBD2	TRBJ2-7	TRBV27	-	CASRRLAGLYEQYF	TGTGCCAGCAGAAGACTAGCGGGTTTATACGAGCAGTACTTC
-	TRBJ2-3	TRBV25-1	-	CASSEPPPTDTQYF	TGTGCCAGCAGTGAGCCCCCCCCCACAGATACGCAGTATTTT
-	TRBJ2-2	TRBV3-1	many	CASSSFGTGELFF	TGTGCCAGCAGCTCATTCGGTACCGGGGAGCTGTTTTTT
-	TRBJ2-1	TRBV9	few	CASSVSPATYNEQFF	TGTGCCAGCAGCGTATCGCCGGCGACCTACAATGAGCAGTTCTTC
-	TRBJ2-1	TRBV14	many	CASRAPGPLYNEQFF	TGTGCCAGCAGGGCACCAGGGCCCCTCTACAATGAGCAGTTCTTC
-	TRBJ1-5	TRBV7-9	-	CASSLAEGQPQHF	TGTGCCAGCAGCTTAGCCGAGGGTCAGCCCCAGCATTTT
-	TRBJ1-2	TRBV6-5	many	CASRIGVNYGYTF	TGTGCCAGCAGGATAGGAGTTAACTATGGCTACACCTTC
-	TRBJ2-1	TRBV21-1	few	CASSKGKGPEQFF	TGTGCCAGCAGCAAAGGGAAGGGGCCTGAGCAGTTCTTC
TRBD2	TRBJ2-2	TRBV12-3/TRBV12-4	few	CASSLGTSAGELFF	TGTGCCAGCAGTTTGGGGACTAGCGCCGGGGAGCTGTTTTTT
TRBD2	TRBJ2-3	TRBV5-1	many	CASSWTLLADTDTQYF	TGCGCCAGCAGCTGGACCTTACTAGCGGACACAGATACGCAGTATTTT
-	TRBJ1-1	TRBV18	many	CASSPQNTEAFF	TGTGCCAGCTCACCACAGAACACTGAAGCTTTCTTT
-	TRBJ1-1	TRBV11-2	-	CASSSLRGTEAFF	TGTGCCAGCAGCTCCCTACGGGGCACTGAAGCTTTCTTT
-	TRBJ2-1	TRBV11-2	many	CASSFGMAQFF	TGTGCCAGCAGCTTTGGGATGGCGCAGTTCTTC
-	TRBJ1-6	TRBV6-2/TRBV6-3	many	CASSWGTRAARNSPLHF	TGTGCCAGCAGTTGGGGGACGCGGGCGGCTCGGAACTCACCCCTCCACTTT
TRBD2	TRBJ2-6	TRBV4-3	many	CASSRRLAGVSGANVLTF	TGCGCCAGCAGCCGAAGACTAGCGGGAGTCTCTGGGGCCAACGTCCTGACTTTC
-	TRBJ2-3	TRBV29-1	few	CSVQLEGALQYF	TGCAGCGTTCAGCTCGAGGGCGCTTTGCAGTATTTT
TRBD1	TRBJ1-2	TRBV7-2	few	CASSLRGTGASPRYTF	TGTGCCAGCAGCTTAAGGGGGACAGGAGCCAGTCCCCGCTACACCTTC
-	TRBJ2-3	TRBV28	many	CASSTRTFSTDTQYF	TGTGCCAGCAGTACTCGGACTTTCAGCACAGATACGCAGTATTTT
-	TRBJ1-1	TRBV5-1	many	CASSPSTLISPLLNTEAFF	TGCGCCAGCAGCCCCTCGACCCTAATATCCCCGTTATTGAACACTGAAGCTTTCTTT
TRBD2	TRBJ2-7	TRBV9	medium-sized	CASSEGIGGRVYEQYF	TGTGCCAGCAGCGAGGGTATCGGCGGGAGGGTGTACGAGCAGTACTTC
-	TRBJ2-1	TRBV7-2	many	CASSLSVNNEQFF	TGTGCCAGCAGCTTATCGGTGAACAATGAGCAGTTCTTC
-	TRBJ1-2	TRBV10-3	many	CAISDRNYGYTF	TGTGCCATCAGTGACAGGAACTATGGCTACACCTTC
-	TRBJ1-1	TRBV7-2	many	CASSVKINTEAFF	TGTGCCAGCAGCGTAAAAATTAACACTGAAGCTTTCTTT
TRBD1	TRBJ1-5	TRBV29-1	many	CSVATGDQPQHF	TGCAGCGTTGCTACAGGGGATCAGCCCCAGCATTTT
-	TRBJ1-2	TRBV14	-	CASSQVGGQSYGYTF	TGTGCCAGCAGCCAAGTCGGCGGACAGTCCTATGGCTACACCTTC
-	TRBJ2-2	TRBV5-1	many	CASSPHTGELFF	TGCGCCAGCAGCCCCCACACCGGGGAGCTGTTTTTT
-	TRBJ1-2	TRBV29-1	many	CSANPSGGSNYGYTF	TGCAGCGCTAATCCATCGGGAGGGAGTAACTATGGCTACACCTTC
-	TRBJ2-5	TRBV6-1	-	CASSPRRTQETQYF	TGTGCCAGCAGCCCCAGACGGACCCAAGAGACCCAGTACTTC
-	TRBJ1-5	TRBV5-8	-	CASSFQGFSDQPQHF	TGTGCCAGCAGCTTCCAGGGGTTTAGTGATCAGCCCCAGCATTTT
-	TRBJ2-2	TRBV19	-	CASSPFSGNGELFF	TGTGCCAGTAGTCCCTTTTCTGGTAACGGGGAGCTGTTTTTT
TRBD2	TRBJ2-7	TRBV18	-	CASSDSSGPYEQYF	TGTGCCAGCTCTGATTCTAGCGGACCCTACGAGCAGTACTTC
TRBD2	TRBJ2-1	TRBV7-2	many	CASSETSGRPYNEQFF	TGTGCCAGCAGCGAGACTAGCGGGAGGCCCTATAATGAGCAGTTCTTC
-	TRBJ2-1	TRBV4-3	many	CASSQIWRTLFNEQFF	TGCGCCAGCAGCCAGATTTGGCGGACCTTGTTCAATGAGCAGTTCTTC
-	TRBJ2-1	TRBV20-1	many	CSAPSPPLYNEQFF	TGCAGTGCGCCGAGTCCCCCACTTTACAATGAGCAGTTCTTC
TRBD1	TRBJ2-6	TRBV18	few	CASSPLPPGQGSSGANVLTF	TGTGCCAGCTCACCGCTACCACCGGGACAGGGGAGCTCTGGGGCCAACGTCCTGACTTTC
TRBD1	TRBJ2-7	TRBV5-5	many	CASSPSVGTGFKQYF	TGTGCCAGCAGCCCTTCGGTCGGGACAGGGTTCAAGCAGTACTTC
TRBD2	TRBJ2-7	TRBV28	many	CASSSPTGTSGREFPYEQYF	TGTGCCAGCAGTTCCCCGACCGGGACTAGCGGGAGGGAATTCCCCTACGAGCAGTACTTC
-	TRBJ2-6	TRBV27	many	CASSSLGLSGANVLTF	TGTGCCAGCAGTTCCCTAGGCCTTTCTGGGGCCAACGTCCTGACTTTC
-	TRBJ2-7	TRBV19	few	CASRSQGTYEQYF	TGTGCCAGTAGGTCACAGGGAACCTACGAGCAGTACTTC
TRBD2	TRBJ2-1	TRBV7-9	many	CASSLTGGRNEQFF	TGTGCCAGCAGCTTAACGGGAGGGCGAAATGAGCAGTTCTTC
-	TRBJ2-2	TRBV20-1	many	CSAREAGPDTGELFF	TGCAGTGCTAGAGAGGCTGGGCCGGACACCGGGGAGCTGTTTTTT
TRBD2	TRBJ2-6	TRBV25-1	many	CASSEWGGGGANVLTF	TGTGCCAGCAGTGAATGGGGGGGAGGAGGGGCCAACGTCCTGACTTTC
TRBD2	TRBJ2-1	TRBV11-2	many	CASSLQSGSRDEQFF	TGTGCCAGCAGCTTACAAAGCGGGAGTCGAGATGAGCAGTTCTTC
TRBD1	TRBJ2-1	TRBV29-1	many	CSFDRGYNEQFF	TGCAGCTTCGACAGGGGCTACAATGAGCAGTTCTTC
TRBD2	TRBJ2-1	TRBV6-5	many	CASSSGLAAINEQFF	TGTGCCAGCAGTTCGGGACTAGCGGCAATCAATGAGCAGTTCTTC
TRBD2	TRBJ2-5	TRBV12-3/TRBV12-4	many	CASSPTTSGRARAETQYF	TGTGCCAGCAGTCCCACCACTAGCGGGAGGGCCCGGGCAGAGACCCAGTACTTC
-	TRBJ2-7	TRBV12-3/TRBV12-4	many	CASSPTDLRSYEQYF	TGTGCCAGCAGTCCTACGGACCTACGCTCCTACGAGCAGTACTTC
-	TRBJ1-5	TRBV5-5	many	CASSLRYSNQPQHF	TGTGCCAGCAGCTTGCGCTACAGCAATCAGCCCCAGCATTTT
TRBD2	TRBJ2-1	TRBV5-6	-	CASSRTGTSGRNEQFF	TGTGCCAGCAGTAGAACCGGGACTAGCGGGAGGAATGAGCAGTTCTTC